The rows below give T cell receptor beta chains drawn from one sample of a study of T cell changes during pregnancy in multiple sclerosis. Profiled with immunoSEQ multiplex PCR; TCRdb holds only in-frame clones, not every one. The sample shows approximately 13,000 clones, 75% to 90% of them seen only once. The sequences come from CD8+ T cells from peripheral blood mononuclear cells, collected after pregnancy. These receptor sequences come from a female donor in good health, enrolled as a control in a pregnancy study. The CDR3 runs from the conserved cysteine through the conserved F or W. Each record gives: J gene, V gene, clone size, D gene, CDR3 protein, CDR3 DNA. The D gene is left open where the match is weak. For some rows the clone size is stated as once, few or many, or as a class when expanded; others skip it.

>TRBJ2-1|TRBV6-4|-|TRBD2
CASSDQAGGLDEQFF
TGTGCCAGCAGTGATCAGGCGGGAGGTCTCGATGAGCAGTTCTTC
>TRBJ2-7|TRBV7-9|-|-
CASSLGPDSGTPYEQYF
TGTGCCAGCAGCTTAGGTCCAGACTCGGGAACCCCCTACGAGCAGTACTTC
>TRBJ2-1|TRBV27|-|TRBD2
CASSSGSSSNEQFF
TGTGCCAGCAGTAGCGGGAGCAGTAGCAATGAGCAGTTCTTC
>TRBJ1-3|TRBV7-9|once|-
CASSSPGRFGNTIYF
TGTGCCAGCAGCTCTCCGGGTAGATTTGGAAACACCATATATTTT
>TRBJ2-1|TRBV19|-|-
CASSTQRDTSIYNEQFF
TGTGCCAGTAGTACGCAGAGGGACACAAGCATATACAATGAGCAGTTCTTC
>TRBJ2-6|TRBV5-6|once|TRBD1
CASSFVTGGSGANVLTF
TGTGCCAGCAGCTTTGTTACAGGGGGTTCTGGGGCCAACGTCCTGACTTTC
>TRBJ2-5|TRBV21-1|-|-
CASSKIVAGPRRGIETQYF
TGTGCCAGCAGCAAAATTGTGGCGGGACCTCGGCGGGGGATTGAGACCCAGTACTTC
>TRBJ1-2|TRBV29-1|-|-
CSDGPREGYTF
TGCAGCGACGGACCGCGGGAGGGCTACACCTTC
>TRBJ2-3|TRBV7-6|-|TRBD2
CASSLREGRQSSTDTQYF
TGTGCCAGCAGCTTACGGGAGGGGCGCCAGTCTAGCACAGATACGCAGTATTTT
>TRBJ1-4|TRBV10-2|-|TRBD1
CASRPGTGVEKLFF
TGCGCCAGCAGACCCGGGACAGGGGTTGAAAAACTGTTTTTT
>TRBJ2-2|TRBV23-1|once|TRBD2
CASSPGLAEYTGELFF
TGCGCCAGCAGTCCGGGACTAGCGGAGTACACCGGGGAGCTGTTTTTT
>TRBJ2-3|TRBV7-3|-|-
CASSLYRGWSQYF
TGTGCCAGCAGCTTATACCGGGGGTGGTCGCAGTATTTT
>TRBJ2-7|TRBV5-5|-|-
CASSSDSPPNWEQYF
TGTGCCAGCAGCTCAGACAGCCCACCCAACTGGGAGCAGTACTTC
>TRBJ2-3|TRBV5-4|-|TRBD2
CASSFFGGSTDTQYF
TGTGCCAGCAGCTTCTTCGGGGGGAGCACAGATACGCAGTATTTT
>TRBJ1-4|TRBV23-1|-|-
CASSQSLGAWSVATNEKLFF
TGCGCCAGCAGTCAATCGTTAGGGGCTTGGTCGGTGGCAACTAATGAAAAACTGTTTTTT
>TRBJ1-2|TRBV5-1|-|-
CASSLVSIGVEPYGYTF
TGCGCCAGCAGCTTGGTCTCCATCGGGGTGGAACCCTATGGCTACACCTTC
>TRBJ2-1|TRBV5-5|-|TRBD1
CASSWTGDEQFF
TGTGCCAGCAGCTGGACAGGCGATGAGCAGTTCTTC
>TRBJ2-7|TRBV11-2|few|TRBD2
CASSISGRDNYEQYF
TGTGCCAGCAGCATTAGCGGGAGGGACAACTACGAGCAGTACTTC
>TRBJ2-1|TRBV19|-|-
CASNEGLDVIGEQFF
TGTGCCAGTAACGAGGGACTCGATGTTATCGGTGAGCAGTTCTTC
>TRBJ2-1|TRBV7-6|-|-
CASSLEGGIYSQEQFF
TGTGCCAGCAGCCTAGAAGGAGGGATCTATTCTCAAGAGCAGTTCTTC
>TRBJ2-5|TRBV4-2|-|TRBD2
CASSQEVTGGPETQYF
TGTGCCAGCAGCCAAGAGGTAACGGGAGGGCCGGAGACCCAGTACTTC
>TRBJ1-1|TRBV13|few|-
CASGETLNTEAFF
TGTGCCAGCGGAGAAACACTGAACACTGAAGCTTTCTTT
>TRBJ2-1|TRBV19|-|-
CASSALEGIYNEQFF
TGTGCCAGTAGTGCCTTGGAGGGTATATACAATGAGCAGTTCTTC
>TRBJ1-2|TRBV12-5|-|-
CASGFSTANYGYTF
TGTGCTAGTGGTTTTTCCACAGCTAACTATGGCTACACCTTC
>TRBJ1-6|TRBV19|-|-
CATAVGYNSPLHF
TGTGCCACCGCGGTCGGGTATAATTCACCCCTCCACTTT
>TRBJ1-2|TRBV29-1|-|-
CSAHGAPDPLYGYTF
TGCAGCGCCCATGGGGCTCCTGACCCTCTCTATGGCTACACCTTC
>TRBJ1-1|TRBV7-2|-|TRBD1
CASSLDQGQGLNTEAFF
TGTGCCAGCAGCCTAGACCAGGGACAGGGATTGAACACTGAAGCTTTCTTT
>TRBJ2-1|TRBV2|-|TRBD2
CASSVGLAGYNNEQFF
TGTGCCAGCAGTGTGGGGCTAGCGGGGTACAACAATGAGCAGTTCTTC
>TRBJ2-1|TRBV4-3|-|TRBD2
CASSQEGVGLAMNEQFF
TGCGCCAGCAGCCAAGAAGGCGTAGGACTAGCGATGAATGAGCAGTTCTTC
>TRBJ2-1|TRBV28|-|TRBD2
CASPPRLAGILGNEQFF
TGTGCCAGCCCCCCCCGACTAGCGGGAATCTTAGGGAATGAGCAGTTCTTC
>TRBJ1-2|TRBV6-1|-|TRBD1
CATGQGDFYGYTF
TGTGCCACCGGACAGGGGGACTTCTATGGCTACACCTTC
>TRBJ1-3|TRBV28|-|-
CASSLPGSGNTIYF
TGTGCCAGCAGTTTACCGGGAAGTGGAAACACCATATATTTT
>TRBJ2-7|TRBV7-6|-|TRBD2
CASSKFSGSGHEQYF
TGTGCCAGCAGCAAATTTAGCGGGAGTGGCCACGAGCAGTACTTC
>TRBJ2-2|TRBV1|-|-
CTSSQARDCITGELFF
TGCACCAGCAGCCAAGCCCGGGACTGTATCACCGGGGAGCTGTTTTTT